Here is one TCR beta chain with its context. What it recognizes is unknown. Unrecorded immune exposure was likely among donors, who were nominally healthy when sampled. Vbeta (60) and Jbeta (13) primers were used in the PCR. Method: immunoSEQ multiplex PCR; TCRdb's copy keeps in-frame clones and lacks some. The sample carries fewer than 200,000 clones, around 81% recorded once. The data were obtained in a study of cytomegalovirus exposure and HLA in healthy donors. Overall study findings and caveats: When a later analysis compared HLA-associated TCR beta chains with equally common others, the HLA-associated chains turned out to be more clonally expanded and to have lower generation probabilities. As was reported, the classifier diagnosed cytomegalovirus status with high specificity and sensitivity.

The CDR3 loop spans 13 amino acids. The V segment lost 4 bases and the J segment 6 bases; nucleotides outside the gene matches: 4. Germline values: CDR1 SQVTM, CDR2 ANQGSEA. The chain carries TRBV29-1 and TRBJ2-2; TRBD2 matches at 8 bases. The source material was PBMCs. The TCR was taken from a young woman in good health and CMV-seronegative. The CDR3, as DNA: TGCAGCGTTGGGGGACTAGGGTCCGGGGAGCTGTTTTTT. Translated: CSVGGLGSGELFF.